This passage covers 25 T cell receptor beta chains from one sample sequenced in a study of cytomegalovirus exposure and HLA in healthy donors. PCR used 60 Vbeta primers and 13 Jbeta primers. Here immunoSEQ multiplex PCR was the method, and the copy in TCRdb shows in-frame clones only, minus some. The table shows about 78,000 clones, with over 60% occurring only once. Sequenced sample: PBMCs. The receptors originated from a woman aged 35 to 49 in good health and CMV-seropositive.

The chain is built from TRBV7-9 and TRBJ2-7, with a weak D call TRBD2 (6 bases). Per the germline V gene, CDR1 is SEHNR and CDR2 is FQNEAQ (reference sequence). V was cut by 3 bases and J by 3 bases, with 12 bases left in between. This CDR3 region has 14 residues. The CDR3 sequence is CASSFGGPYYEQYF. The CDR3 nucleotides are TGTGCCAGCAGCTTCGGGGGACCATACTACGAGCAGTACTTC. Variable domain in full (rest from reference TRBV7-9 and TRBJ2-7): DTGVSQNPRHKITKRGQNVTFRCDPISEHNRLYWYRQTLGQGPEFLTYFQNEAQLEKSRLLSDRFSAERPKGSFSTLEIQRTEQGDSAMYLCASSFGGPYYEQYFGPGTRLTVT.

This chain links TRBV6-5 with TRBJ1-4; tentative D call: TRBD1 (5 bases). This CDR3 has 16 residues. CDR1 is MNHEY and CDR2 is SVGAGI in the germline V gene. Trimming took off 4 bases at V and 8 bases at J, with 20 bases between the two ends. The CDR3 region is CASSSPARGGGEKLFF. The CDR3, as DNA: TGTGCCAGCAGTTCACCTGCTAGGGGAGGAGGGGAAAAACTGTTTTTT.

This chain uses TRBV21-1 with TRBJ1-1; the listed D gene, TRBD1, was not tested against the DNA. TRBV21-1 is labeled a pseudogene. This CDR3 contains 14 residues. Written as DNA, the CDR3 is TGTGCCAGCAGTAACTCAGGGGAGAACACTGAAGCTTTCTTT. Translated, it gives CASSNSGENTEAFF.

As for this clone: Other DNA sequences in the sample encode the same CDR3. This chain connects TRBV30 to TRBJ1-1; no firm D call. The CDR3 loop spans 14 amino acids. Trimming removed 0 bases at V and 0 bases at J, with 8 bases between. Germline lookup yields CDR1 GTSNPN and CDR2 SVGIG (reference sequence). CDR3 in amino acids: CAWSVGGMNTEAFF. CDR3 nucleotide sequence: TGTGCCTGGAGTGTAGGAGGTATGAACACTGAAGCTTTCTTT.

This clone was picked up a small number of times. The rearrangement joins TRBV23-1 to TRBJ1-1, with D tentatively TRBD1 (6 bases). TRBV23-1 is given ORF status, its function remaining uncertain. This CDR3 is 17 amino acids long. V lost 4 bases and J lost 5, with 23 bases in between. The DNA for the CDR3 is TGCGCCAGCAGTCCCCCCTCCCTTGGGACAATACTAACTGAAGCTTTCTTT. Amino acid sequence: CASSPPSLGTILTEAFF.

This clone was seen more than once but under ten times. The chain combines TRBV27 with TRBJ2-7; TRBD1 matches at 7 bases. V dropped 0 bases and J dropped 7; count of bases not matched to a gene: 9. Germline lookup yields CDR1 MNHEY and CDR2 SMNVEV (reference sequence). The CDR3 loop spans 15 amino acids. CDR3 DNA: TGTGCCAGCAGTTTATCAGGGCAGGGGGTGCTTGAGCAGTACTTC. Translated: CASSLSGQGVLEQYF.

In nucleotides, the CDR3 is TGTGCCAGCAGCGTAGGGGGGGAACCTGGGGCCAACGTCCTGACTTTC. Translation gives CASSVGGEPGANVLTF. J is TRBJ2-6 and V is TRBV9; D possibly corresponds to TRBD2 (6 bases). Germline lookup yields CDR1 SGDLS and CDR2 YYNGEE. The V end lost 0 bases, the J end lost 2 bases, and 9 bases lay between the germline ends. CDR3 length equals 16 residues. Full variable domain (missing parts from reference TRBV9 and TRBJ2-6): DSGVTQTPKHLITATGQRVTLRCSPRSGDLSVYWYQQSLDQGLQFLIQYYNGEERAKGNILERFSAQQFPDLHSELNLSSLELGDSALYFCASSVGGEPGANVLTFGAGSRLTVL.

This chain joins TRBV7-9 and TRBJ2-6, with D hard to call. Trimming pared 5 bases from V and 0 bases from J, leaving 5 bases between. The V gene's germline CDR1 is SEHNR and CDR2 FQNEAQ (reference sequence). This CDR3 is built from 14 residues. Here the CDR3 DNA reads TGTGCCAGCAGCGGAGACTCTGGGGCCAACGTCCTGACTTTC. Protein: CASSGDSGANVLTF.

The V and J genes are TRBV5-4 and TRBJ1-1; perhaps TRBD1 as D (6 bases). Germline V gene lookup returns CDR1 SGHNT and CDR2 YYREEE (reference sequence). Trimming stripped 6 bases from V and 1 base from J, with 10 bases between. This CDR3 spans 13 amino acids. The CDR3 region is CASTKQGNTEAFF. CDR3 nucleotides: TGTGCCAGCACCAAACAGGGGAACACTGAAGCTTTCTTT.

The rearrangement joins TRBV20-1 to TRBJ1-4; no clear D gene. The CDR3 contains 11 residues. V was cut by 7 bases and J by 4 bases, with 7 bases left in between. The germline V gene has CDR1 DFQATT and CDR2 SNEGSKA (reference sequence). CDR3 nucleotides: TGCAGTGGTTCGGGTAATGAAAAACTGTTTTTT. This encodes CSGSGNEKLFF.

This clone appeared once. The CDR3 sequence: CASSLRGEAFF. Written as DNA, the CDR3 is TGTGCCAGCAGTTTACGGGGTGAAGCTTTCTTT. The V gene is TRBV27, the J gene TRBJ1-1; D remains ambiguous. Trimming removed 2 bases at V and 7 bases at J, with 5 bases between. The germline V gene encodes CDR1 MNHEY and CDR2 SMNVEV (reference sequence). CDR3 length: 11 residues.

For the CDR3, the DNA is TGTGCCAGCAGCCCCCCGGGGAGGGACGAGCAGTACTTC. Amino acid sequence: CASSPPGRDEQYF. The rearrangement links TRBV25-1 to TRBJ2-7; 7 positions agree with TRBD2. The CDR3 loop spans 13 amino acids. Trimming cost V 6 bases and J 5 bases; bases outside gene matches: 7. Germline loops: CDR1 MGHDK, CDR2 SYGVNS.

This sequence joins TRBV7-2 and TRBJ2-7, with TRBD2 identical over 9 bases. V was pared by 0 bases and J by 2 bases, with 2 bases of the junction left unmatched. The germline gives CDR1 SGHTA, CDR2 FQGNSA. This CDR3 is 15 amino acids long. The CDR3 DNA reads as TGTGCCAGCAGCTTAGCTAGCGGGGGCCCCTACGAGCAGTACTTC. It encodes CASSLASGGPYEQYF.

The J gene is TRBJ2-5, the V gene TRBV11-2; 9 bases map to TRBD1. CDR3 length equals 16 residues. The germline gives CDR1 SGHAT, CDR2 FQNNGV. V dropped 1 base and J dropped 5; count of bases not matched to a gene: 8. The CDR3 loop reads CASSLAATGGHETQYF. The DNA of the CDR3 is TGTGCCAGCAGCTTAGCAGCAACAGGGGGCCACGAGACCCAGTACTTC. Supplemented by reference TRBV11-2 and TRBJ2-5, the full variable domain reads EAGVAQSPRYKIIEKRQSVAFWCNPISGHATLYWYQQILGQGPKLLIQFQNNGVVDDSQLPKDRFSAERLKGVDSTLKIQPAKLEDSAVYLCASSLAATGGHETQYFGPGTRLLVL.

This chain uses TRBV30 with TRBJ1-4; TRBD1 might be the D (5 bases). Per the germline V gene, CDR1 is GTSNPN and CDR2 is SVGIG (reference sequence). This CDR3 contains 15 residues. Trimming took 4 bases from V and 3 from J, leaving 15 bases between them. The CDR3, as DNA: TGTGCCTGGACCCTCCTCGGCAGGGCTAATGAAAAACTGTTTTTT. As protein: CAWTLLGRANEKLFF.

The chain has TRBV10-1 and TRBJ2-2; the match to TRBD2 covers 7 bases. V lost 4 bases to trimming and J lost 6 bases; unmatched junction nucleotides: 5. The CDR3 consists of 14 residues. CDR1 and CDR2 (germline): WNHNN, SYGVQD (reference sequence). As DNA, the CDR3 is TGCGCCAGCAGTGGGACGGGGGGAGCCGGGGAGCTGTTTTTT. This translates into CASSGTGGAGELFF.

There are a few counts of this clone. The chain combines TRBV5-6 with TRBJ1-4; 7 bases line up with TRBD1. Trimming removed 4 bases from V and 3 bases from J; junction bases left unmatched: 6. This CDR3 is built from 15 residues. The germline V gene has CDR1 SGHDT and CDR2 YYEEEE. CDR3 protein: CASSPYRGPNEKLFF. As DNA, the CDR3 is TGTGCCAGCAGCCCCTACAGGGGACCTAATGAAAAACTGTTTTTT.

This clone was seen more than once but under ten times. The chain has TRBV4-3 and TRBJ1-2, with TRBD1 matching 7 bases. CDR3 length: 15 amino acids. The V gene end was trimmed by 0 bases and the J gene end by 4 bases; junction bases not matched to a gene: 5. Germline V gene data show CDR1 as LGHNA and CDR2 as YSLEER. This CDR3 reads CASSQEDRDFYGYTF. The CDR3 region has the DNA TGCGCCAGCAGCCAAGAAGACAGGGACTTCTATGGCTACACCTTC.

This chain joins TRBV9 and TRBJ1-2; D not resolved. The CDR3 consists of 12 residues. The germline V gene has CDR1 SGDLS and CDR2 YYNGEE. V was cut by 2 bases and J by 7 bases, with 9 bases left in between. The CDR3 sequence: CASSVPPFGYTF. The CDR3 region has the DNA TGTGCCAGCAGCGTTCCCCCCTTTGGCTACACCTTC.

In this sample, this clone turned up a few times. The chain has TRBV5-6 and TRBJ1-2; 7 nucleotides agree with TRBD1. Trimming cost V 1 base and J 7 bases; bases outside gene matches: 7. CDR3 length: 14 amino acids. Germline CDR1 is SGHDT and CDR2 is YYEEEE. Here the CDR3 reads CASSLLAGGGGYTF. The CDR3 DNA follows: TGTGCCAGCAGCTTGTTGGCAGGGGGTGGTGGCTACACCTTC.

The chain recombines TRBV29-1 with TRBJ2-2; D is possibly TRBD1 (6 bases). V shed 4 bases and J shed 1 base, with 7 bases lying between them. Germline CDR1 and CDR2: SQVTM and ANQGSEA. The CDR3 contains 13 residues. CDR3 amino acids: CSVAGQNTGELFF. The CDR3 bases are TGCAGCGTTGCGGGACAGAACACCGGGGAGCTGTTTTTT.

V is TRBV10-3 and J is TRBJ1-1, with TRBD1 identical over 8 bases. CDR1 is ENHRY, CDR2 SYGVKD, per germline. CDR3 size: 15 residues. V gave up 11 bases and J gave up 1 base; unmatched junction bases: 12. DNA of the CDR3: TGTGCCTCCCAGAGGGGACAGGAGAGGAACACTGAAGCTTTCTTT. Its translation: CASQRGQERNTEAFF.

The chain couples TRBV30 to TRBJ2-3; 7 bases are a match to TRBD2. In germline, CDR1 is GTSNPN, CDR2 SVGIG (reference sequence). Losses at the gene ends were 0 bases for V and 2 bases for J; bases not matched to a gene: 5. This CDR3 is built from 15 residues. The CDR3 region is CAWSVTSAHTDTQYF. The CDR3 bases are TGTGCCTGGAGTGTAACTAGCGCCCACACAGATACGCAGTATTTT.

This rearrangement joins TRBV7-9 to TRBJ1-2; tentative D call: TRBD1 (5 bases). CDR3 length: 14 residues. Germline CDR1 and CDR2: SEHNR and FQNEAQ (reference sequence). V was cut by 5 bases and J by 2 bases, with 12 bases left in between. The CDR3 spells CASSKSAGNYGYTF. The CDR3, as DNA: TGTGCCAGCAGCAAGTCGGCAGGGAACTATGGCTACACCTTC.

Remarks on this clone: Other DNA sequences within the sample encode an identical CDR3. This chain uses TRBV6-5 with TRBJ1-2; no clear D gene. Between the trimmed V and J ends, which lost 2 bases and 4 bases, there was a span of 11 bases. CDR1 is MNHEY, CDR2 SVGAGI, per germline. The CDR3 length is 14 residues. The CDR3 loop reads CASSYAGGTYGYTF. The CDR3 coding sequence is TGTGCCAGCAGTTACGCCGGCGGCACCTATGGCTACACCTTC.